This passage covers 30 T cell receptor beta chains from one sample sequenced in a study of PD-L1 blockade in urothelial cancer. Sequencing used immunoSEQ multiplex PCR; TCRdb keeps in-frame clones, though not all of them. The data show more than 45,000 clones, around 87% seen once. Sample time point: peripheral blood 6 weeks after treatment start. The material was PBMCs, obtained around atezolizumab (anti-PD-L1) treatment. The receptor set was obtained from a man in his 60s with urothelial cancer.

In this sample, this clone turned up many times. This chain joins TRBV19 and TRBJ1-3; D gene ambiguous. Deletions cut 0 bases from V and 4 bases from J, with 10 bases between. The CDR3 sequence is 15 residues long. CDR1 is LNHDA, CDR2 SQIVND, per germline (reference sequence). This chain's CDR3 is CASSIEAGNGNTIYF. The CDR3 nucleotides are TGTGCCAGTAGTATAGAAGCGGGGAACGGAAACACCATATATTTT.

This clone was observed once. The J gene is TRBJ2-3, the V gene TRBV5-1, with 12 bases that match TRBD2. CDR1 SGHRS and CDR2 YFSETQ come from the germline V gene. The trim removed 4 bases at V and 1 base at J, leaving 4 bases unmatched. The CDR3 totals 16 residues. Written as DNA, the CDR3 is TGCGCCAGCAGCCCAAGACTAGCGGGGGGCACAGATACGCAGTATTTT. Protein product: CASSPRLAGGTDTQYF.

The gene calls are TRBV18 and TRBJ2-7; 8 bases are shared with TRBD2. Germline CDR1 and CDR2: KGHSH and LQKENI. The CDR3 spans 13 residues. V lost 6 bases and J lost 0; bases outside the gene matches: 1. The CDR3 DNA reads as TGTGCCAGCTCCGGGGGGGGCTCCTACGAGCAGTACTTC. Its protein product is CASSGGGSYEQYF.

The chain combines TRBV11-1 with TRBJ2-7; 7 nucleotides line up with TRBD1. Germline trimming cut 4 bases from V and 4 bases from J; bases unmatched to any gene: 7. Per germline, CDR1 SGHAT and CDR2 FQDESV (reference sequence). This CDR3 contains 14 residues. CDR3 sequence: CASSSYRGLYEQYF. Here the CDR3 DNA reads TGTGCCAGCAGCTCCTACAGGGGTTTATACGAGCAGTACTTC. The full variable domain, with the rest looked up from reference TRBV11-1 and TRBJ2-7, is EAEVAQSPRYKITEKSQAVAFWCDPISGHATLYWYRQILGQGPELLVQFQDESVVDDSQLPKDRFSAERLKGVDSTLKIQPAELGDSAMYLCASSSYRGLYEQYFGPGTRLTVT.

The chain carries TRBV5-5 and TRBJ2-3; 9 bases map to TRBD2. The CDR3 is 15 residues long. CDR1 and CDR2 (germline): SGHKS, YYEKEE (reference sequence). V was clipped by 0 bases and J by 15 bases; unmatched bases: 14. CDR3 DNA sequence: TGTGCCAGCAGCTTGGCGAGTTCGGGTAGCGGGGGATCCTATTTT. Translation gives CASSLASSGSGGSYF.

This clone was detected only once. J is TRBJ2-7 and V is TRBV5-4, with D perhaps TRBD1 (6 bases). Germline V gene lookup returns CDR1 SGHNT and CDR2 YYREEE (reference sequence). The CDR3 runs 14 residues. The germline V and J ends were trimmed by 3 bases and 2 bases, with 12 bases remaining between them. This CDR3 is CASSSGGRAYEQYF. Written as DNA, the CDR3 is TGTGCCAGCAGCTCTGGGGGCAGGGCCTACGAGCAGTACTTC.

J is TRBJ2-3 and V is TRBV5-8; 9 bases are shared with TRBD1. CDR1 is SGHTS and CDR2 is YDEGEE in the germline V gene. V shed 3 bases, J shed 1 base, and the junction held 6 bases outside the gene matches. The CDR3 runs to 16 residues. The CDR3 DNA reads TGTGCCAGCAGCTACCAACAGGGGGCAGGCACAGATACGCAGTATTTT. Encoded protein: CASSYQQGAGTDTQYF.

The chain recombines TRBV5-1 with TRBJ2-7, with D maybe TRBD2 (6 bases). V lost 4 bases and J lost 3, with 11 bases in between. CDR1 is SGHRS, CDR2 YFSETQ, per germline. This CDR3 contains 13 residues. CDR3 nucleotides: TGCGCCAGCAGCCCGGTCGGGGGCTACGAGCAGTACTTC. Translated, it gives CASSPVGGYEQYF. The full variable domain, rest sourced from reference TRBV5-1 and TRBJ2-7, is KAGVTQTPRYLIKTRGQQVTLSCSPISGHRSVSWYQQTPGQGLQFLFEYFSETQRNKGNFPGRFSGRQFSNSRSEMNVSTLELGDSALYLCASSPVGGYEQYFGPGTRLTVT.

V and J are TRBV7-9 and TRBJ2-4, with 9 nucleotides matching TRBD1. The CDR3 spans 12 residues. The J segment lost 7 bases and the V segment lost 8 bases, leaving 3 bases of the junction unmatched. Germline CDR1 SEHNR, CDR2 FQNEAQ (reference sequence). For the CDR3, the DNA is TGTGCCAGCGGGGACAGGGCCAACATTCAGTACTTC. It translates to CASGDRANIQYF. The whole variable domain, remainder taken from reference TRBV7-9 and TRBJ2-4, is DTGVSQNPRHKITKRGQNVTFRCDPISEHNRLYWYRQTLGQGPEFLTYFQNEAQLEKSRLLSDRFSAERPKGSFSTLEIQRTEQGDSAMYLCASGDRANIQYFGAGTRLSVL.

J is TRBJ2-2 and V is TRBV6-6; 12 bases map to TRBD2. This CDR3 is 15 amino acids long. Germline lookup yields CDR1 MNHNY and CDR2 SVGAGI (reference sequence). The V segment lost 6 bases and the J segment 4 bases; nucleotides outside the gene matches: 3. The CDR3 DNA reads TGTGCCAGCAGCGGACTAGCGGGGCCCACCGGGGAGCTGTTTTTT. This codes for CASSGLAGPTGELFF.

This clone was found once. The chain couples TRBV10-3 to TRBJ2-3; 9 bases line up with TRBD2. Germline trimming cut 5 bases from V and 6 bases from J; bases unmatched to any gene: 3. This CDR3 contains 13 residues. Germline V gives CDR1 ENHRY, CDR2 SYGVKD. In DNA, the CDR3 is TGTGCCATCAGTTTAGGGACTAGCGATACGCAGTATTTT. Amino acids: CAISLGTSDTQYF.

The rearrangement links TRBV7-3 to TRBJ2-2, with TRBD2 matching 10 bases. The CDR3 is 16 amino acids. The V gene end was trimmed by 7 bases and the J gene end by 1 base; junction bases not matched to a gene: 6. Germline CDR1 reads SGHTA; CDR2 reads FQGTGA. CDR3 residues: CASKLAGGLNTGELFF. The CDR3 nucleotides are TGTGCCAGCAAATTAGCGGGGGGCCTGAACACCGGGGAGCTGTTTTTT.

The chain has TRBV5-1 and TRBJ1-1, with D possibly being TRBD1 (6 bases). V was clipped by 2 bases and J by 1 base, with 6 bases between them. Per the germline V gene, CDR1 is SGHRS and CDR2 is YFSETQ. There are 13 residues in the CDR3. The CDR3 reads CASSLQGNTEAFF. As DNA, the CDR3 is TGCGCCAGCAGCTTACAGGGGAACACTGAAGCTTTCTTT.

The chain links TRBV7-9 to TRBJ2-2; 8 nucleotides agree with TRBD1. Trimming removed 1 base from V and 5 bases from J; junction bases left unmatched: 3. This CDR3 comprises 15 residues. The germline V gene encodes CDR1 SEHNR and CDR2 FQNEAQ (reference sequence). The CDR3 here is CASSLGQGPTGELFF. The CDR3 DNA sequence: TGTGCCAGCAGCTTAGGACAGGGGCCGACCGGGGAGCTGTTTTTT. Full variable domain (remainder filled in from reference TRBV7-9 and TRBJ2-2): DTGVSQNPRHKITKRGQNVTFRCDPISEHNRLYWYRQTLGQGPEFLTYFQNEAQLEKSRLLSDRFSAERPKGSFSTLEIQRTEQGDSAMYLCASSLGQGPTGELFFGEGSRLTVL.

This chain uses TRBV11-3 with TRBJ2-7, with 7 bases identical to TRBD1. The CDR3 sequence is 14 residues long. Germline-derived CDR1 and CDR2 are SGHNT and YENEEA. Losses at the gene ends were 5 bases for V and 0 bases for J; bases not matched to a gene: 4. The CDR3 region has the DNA TGTGCCAGCAGCGCTCGGGACAGCTCCTACGAGCAGTACTTC. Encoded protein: CASSARDSSYEQYF.

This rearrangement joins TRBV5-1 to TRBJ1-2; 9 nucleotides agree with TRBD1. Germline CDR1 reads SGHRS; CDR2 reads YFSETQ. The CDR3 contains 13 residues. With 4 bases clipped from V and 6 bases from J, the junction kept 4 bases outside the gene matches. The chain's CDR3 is CASSPRDRDGYTF. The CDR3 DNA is TGCGCCAGCAGCCCCCGGGACAGGGATGGCTACACCTTC.

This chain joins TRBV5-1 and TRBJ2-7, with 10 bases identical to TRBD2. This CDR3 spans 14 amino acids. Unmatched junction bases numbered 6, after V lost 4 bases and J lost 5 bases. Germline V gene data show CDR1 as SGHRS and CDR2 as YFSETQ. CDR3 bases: TGCGCCAGCAGCCTAAGCGGGGGGGGACACGAGCAGTACTTC. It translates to CASSLSGGGHEQYF.

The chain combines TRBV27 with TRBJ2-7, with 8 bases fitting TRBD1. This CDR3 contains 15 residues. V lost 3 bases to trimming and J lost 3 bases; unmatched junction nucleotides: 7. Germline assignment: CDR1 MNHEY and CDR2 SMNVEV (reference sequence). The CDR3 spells CASSFRGQGVYEQYF. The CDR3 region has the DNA TGTGCCAGCAGTTTCCGTGGACAGGGCGTCTACGAGCAGTACTTC.

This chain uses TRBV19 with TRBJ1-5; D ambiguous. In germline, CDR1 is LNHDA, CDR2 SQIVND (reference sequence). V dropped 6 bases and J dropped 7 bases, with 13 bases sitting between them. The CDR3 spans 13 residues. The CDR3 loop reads CASSLDKQQPQHF. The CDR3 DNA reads TGTGCCAGTAGCCTCGACAAGCAGCAGCCCCAGCATTTT.

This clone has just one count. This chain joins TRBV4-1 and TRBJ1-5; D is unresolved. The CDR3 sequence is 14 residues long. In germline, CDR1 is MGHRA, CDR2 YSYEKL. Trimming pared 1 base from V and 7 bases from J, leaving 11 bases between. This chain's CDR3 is CASSQGSSGQPQHF. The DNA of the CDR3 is TGCGCCAGCAGCCAAGGCAGTTCAGGCCAGCCCCAGCATTTT.

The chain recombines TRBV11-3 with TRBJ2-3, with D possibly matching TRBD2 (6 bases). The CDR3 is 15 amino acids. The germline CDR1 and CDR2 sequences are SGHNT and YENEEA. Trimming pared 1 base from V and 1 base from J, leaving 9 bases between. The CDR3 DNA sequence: TGTGCCAGCAGCTTAGGGGTAGCGGGCACAGATACGCAGTATTTT. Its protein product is CASSLGVAGTDTQYF.

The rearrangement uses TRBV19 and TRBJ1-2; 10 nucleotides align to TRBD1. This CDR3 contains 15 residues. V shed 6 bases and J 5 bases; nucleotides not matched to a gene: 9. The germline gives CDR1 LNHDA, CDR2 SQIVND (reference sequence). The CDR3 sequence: CASRSDRGIRYGYTF. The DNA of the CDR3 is TGTGCCAGTAGATCGGACAGGGGGATTCGTTATGGCTACACCTTC.

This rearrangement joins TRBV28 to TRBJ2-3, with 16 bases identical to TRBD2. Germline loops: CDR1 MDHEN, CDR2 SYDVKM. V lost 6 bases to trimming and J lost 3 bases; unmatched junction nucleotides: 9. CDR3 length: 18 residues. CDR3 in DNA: TGTGCCAGCAGCTATCCGGGACTAGCGGGGGGGCAAACAGATACGCAGTATTTT. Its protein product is CASSYPGLAGGQTDTQYF.

In nucleotides, the CDR3 is TGTGCCAGCTCACCACTCGGCGGGGGGAGCTCTGGGGAGCTGTTTTTT. Translated: CASSPLGGGSSGELFF. V gene TRBV18 combines with J gene TRBJ2-2, with 8 bases that match TRBD2. V lost 1 base, J lost 8 bases, and 9 bases stayed unmatched. The germline V gene encodes CDR1 KGHSH and CDR2 LQKENI. There are 16 residues in the CDR3. Supplemented by reference TRBV18 and TRBJ2-2, the full variable domain reads NAGVMQNPRHLVRRRGQEARLRCSPMKGHSHVYWYRQLPEEGLKFMVYLQKENIIDESGMPKERFSAEFPKEGPSILRIQQVVRGDSAAYFCASSPLGGGSSGELFFGEGSRLTVL.

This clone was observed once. The CDR3 loop is CASSQDERDRENSPLHF. As DNA, the CDR3 is TGTGCCAGCAGCCAAGATGAAAGGGACAGGGAGAATTCACCCCTCCACTTT. The chain carries TRBV4-2 and TRBJ1-6, with 9 bases that match TRBD1. Trimming cost V 0 bases and J 7 bases; bases outside gene matches: 7. Germline loops: CDR1 LGHNA, CDR2 YNFKEQ. The CDR3 is 17 amino acids.

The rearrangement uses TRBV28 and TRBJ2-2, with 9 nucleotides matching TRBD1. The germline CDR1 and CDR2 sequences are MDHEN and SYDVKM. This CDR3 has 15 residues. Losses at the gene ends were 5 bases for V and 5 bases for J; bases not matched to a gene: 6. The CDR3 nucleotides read TGTGCCAGCAGTACAGGACAGGGGCGGACCGGGGAGCTGTTTTTT. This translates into CASSTGQGRTGELFF.

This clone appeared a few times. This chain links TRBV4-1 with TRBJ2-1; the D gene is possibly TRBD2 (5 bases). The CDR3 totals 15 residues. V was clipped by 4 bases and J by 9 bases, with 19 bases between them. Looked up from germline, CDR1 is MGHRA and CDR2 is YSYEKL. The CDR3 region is CASSLSTFIAGEQFF. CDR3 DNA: TGCGCCAGCAGCCTCTCGACATTTATCGCGGGTGAGCAGTTCTTC.

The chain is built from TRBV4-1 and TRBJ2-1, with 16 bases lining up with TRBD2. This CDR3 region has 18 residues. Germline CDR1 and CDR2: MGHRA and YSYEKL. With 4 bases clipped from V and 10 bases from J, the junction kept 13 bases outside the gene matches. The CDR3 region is CASSPRPGLAGGPKEQFF. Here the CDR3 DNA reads TGCGCCAGCAGCCCTAGACCGGGACTAGCGGGGGGGCCAAAAGAGCAGTTCTTC.

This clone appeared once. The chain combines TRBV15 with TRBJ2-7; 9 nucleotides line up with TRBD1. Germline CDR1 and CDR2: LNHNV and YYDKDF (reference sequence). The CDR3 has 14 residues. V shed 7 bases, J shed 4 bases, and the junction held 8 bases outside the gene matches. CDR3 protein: CATKPGQGAYEQYF. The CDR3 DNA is TGTGCCACCAAACCGGGACAGGGAGCTTACGAGCAGTACTTC. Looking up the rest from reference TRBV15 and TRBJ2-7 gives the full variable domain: DAMVIQNPRYQVTQFGKPVTLSCSQTLNHNVMYWYQQKSSQAPKLLFHYYDKDFNNEADTPDNFQSRRPNTSFCFLDIRSPGLGDTAMYLCATKPGQGAYEQYFGPGTRLTVT.

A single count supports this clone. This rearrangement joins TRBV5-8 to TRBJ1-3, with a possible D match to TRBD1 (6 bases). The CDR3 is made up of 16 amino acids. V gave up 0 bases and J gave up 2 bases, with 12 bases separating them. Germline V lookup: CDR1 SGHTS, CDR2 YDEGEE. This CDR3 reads CASSLGQAVAGNTIYF. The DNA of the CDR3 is TGTGCCAGCAGCTTGGGACAGGCCGTCGCTGGAAACACCATATATTTT.